This entry lists 21 T cell receptor beta chains sequenced from one sample in a study of CD8 T cells in ankylosing spondylitis. TCRdb recomputed calls from the 5' RACE reads with MiXCR, one row per CDR3 protein. The data contain some 87,000 distinct CDR3 sequences, around 9.4% of them singletons. Sequenced material: blood, either unsorted or a sorted T cell fraction (not recorded which). Receptors originate from a male donor with ankylosing spondylitis or in good health (not recorded which).

In regard to this clonotype: A junction end diverges from the germline sequence, so it may reflect a read error. The CDR3 protein is CSAVRDRGHKGWIF. In DNA form, the CDR3 reads TGCAGTGCCGTCCGGGACAGGGGGCACAAAGGCTGGATCTTC. The gene calls are TRBV20-1 and TRBJ2-1, with 12 bases identical to TRBD1. Per the germline V gene, CDR1 is DFQATT and CDR2 is SNEGSKA (reference sequence). The CDR3 has 14 residues.

This clonotype appeared many times. The V gene is TRBV12-3 or TRBV12-4, the J gene TRBJ2-2, with TRBD2 as a possible D gene (6 bases). The CDR3 has 12 amino acids. V was pared by 8 bases and J by 3 bases, with 7 bases between. This CDR3 reads CASGGDTGELFF. The CDR3 DNA follows: TGTGCCAGCGGCGGGGACACCGGGGAGCTGTTTTTT.

Many counts were recorded for this clonotype. The chain couples TRBV9 to TRBJ2-1; D is undetermined. Trimming shortened V by 7 bases and J by 6 bases, and 11 bases separated the two germline ends. Germline assignment: CDR1 SGDLS and CDR2 YYNGEE. The CDR3 is 12 amino acids. For the CDR3, the DNA is TGTGCCAGCTCCACTGGGTTCAATGAGCAGTTCTTC. Translated, it gives CASSTGFNEQFF.

This clonotype showed up many times. The V gene is TRBV20-1, the J gene TRBJ1-4, with D possibly TRBD1 on 6 matching bases. V lost 4 bases and J lost 2, with 8 bases in between. CDR1 is DFQATT, CDR2 SNEGSKA, per germline (reference sequence). The CDR3 contains 13 residues. CDR3 coding DNA: TGCAGTGCTAACAGGGCGACTAATGAAAAACTGTTTTTT. It encodes CSANRATNEKLFF.

This clonotype has at least ten counts. The chain carries TRBV12-3 or TRBV12-4 and TRBJ2-2, with D hard to call. Trimming removed 6 bases at V and 4 bases at J, with 9 bases between. The CDR3 has 13 amino acids. The DNA for the CDR3 is TGTGCCAGCAGCGCAGCAACCACCGGGGAGCTGTTTTTT. Translation: CASSAATTGELFF.

This clonotype showed up just a few times. The chain has TRBV7-6 and TRBJ2-1; 7 nucleotides line up with TRBD1. The CDR3 contains 15 residues. The V segment lost 0 bases and the J segment 4 bases; nucleotides outside the gene matches: 3. Germline values: CDR1 SGHVS, CDR2 FNYEAQ. The CDR3 loop reads CASSLAGQTYNEQFF. CDR3 DNA sequence: TGTGCCAGCAGCTTAGCGGGACAGACATACAATGAGCAGTTCTTC.

This clonotype occurred many times. This chain links TRBV20-1 with TRBJ1-5; D gene unclear. The CDR3 covers 15 residues. Trimming pared 4 bases from V and 1 base from J, leaving 14 bases between. CDR1 DFQATT and CDR2 SNEGSKA come from the germline V gene (reference sequence). The CDR3 spells CSATDPSQSNQPQHF. For the CDR3, the DNA is TGCAGTGCTACCGACCCGTCACAGAGCAATCAGCCCCAGCATTTT.

The sample holds many counts of this clonotype. Written as DNA, the CDR3 is TGCAGTGCTAGAGGTGGACAGGGGGCTTCCTACGAGCAGTACTTC. Amino acid sequence: CSARGGQGASYEQYF. The genes are TRBV20-1 and TRBJ2-7, with 11 bases fitting TRBD1. The CDR3 has 15 amino acids. In germline, CDR1 is DFQATT, CDR2 SNEGSKA (reference sequence). The ends lost 1 base at V and 1 base at J; junction bases unmatched: 3.

This clonotype came up many times. The CDR3 loop reads CASRPVAGKGNEQFF. The CDR3 region has the DNA TGTGCCAGCAGGCCCGTGGCAGGGAAAGGGAATGAGCAGTTCTTC. The chain has TRBV25-1 and TRBJ2-1, with a weak D call TRBD1 (5 bases). CDR3 length: 15 amino acids. V was clipped by 6 bases and J by 7 bases, with 19 bases between them. Germline CDR1 and CDR2: MGHDK and SYGVNS. The whole variable domain, filled in from reference TRBV25-1 and TRBJ2-1, reads EADIYQTPRYLVIGTGKKITLECSQTMGHDKMYWYQQDPGMELHLIHYSYGVNSTEKGDLSSESTVSRIRTEHFPLTLESARPSHTSQYLCASRPVAGKGNEQFFGPGTRLTVL.

The table lists this clonotype with a few counts. The chain links TRBV4-2 to TRBJ2-5; unclear D gene. The V gene lost 0 bases and the J gene lost 5 bases, with 16 bases spanning the gap. This CDR3 comprises 16 residues. CDR1 is LGHNA and CDR2 is YNFKEQ in the germline V gene. Here the CDR3 DNA reads TGTGCCAGCAGCCAAGAAGCCACCACTGCCCGGGAGACCCAGTACTTC. Protein: CASSQEATTARETQYF.

This clonotype occurred many times. The rearrangement joins TRBV15 to TRBJ1-6; 7 bases align to TRBD1. The CDR3 sequence is 15 residues long. The V segment lost 3 bases and the J segment 4 bases; nucleotides outside the gene matches: 3. Germline V lookup: CDR1 LNHNV, CDR2 YYDKDF (reference sequence). The CDR3 reads CATSRAGQYNSPLHF. Written as DNA, the CDR3 is TGTGCCACCAGCAGGGCGGGACAGTATAATTCACCCCTCCACTTT.

This clonotype was picked up a small number of times. The chain combines TRBV2 with TRBJ2-3; unclear D gene. Trimming shortened V by 4 bases and J by 5 bases, and 7 bases separated the two germline ends. CDR3 length equals 12 residues. The germline gives CDR1 SNHLY, CDR2 FYNNEI. The DNA of the CDR3 is TGTGCCAGCAGTGTCGACGGAGATACGCAGTATTTT. It codes for CASSVDGDTQYF.

The chain combines TRBV12-3 or TRBV12-4 with TRBJ2-1; D is perhaps TRBD2 (6 bases). The CDR3 contains 13 residues. Between the trimmed V and J ends, which lost 4 bases and 8 bases, there was a span of 12 bases. CDR3 residues: CASSSGLLDEQFF. CDR3 DNA sequence: TGTGCCAGCAGTTCGGGACTTCTGGATGAGCAGTTCTTC.

At least ten counts were recorded for this clonotype. V is TRBV15 and J is TRBJ2-3; D may be TRBD1 (5 bases). The germline V gene encodes CDR1 LNHNV and CDR2 YYDKDF (reference sequence). The ends were cut back, 9 bases at V and 1 base at J, with 14 bases in the middle. The CDR3 has 14 amino acids. CDR3 sequence reads: CATPCRARTDTQYF. The CDR3 DNA sequence: TGTGCCACTCCCTGCAGGGCTCGCACAGATACGCAGTATTTT. The whole variable domain, remainder taken from reference TRBV15 and TRBJ2-3, is DAMVIQNPRYQVTQFGKPVTLSCSQTLNHNVMYWYQQKSSQAPKLLFHYYDKDFNNEADTPDNFQSRRPNTSFCFLDIRSPGLGDTAMYLCATPCRARTDTQYFGPGTRLTVL.

The chain is built from TRBV20-1 and TRBJ2-3, with D possibly called TRBD1 or TRBD2 (5 bases each). V was pared by 3 bases and J by 0 bases, with 22 bases between. CDR3 length equals 18 residues. CDR1 is DFQATT and CDR2 is SNEGSKA in the germline V gene (reference sequence). CDR3 nucleotides: TGCAGTGCTAGTTTCTACGGGGCCCCTGCCCATAGCACAGATACGCAGTATTTT. It is translated as CSASFYGAPAHSTDTQYF.

At least ten counts were recorded for this clonotype. This sequence joins TRBV3-1 and TRBJ2-1, with 11 nucleotides matching TRBD2. CDR1 and CDR2 from the germline V gene are LGHDT and YNNKEL (reference sequence). V shed 6 bases, J shed 13 bases, and the junction held 14 bases outside the gene matches. CDR3 length equals 15 residues. DNA of the CDR3: TGTGCCAGCAGTTCTAGCGGGGGGCTCCGGTCGGCCCAGTTCTTC. Its protein product is CASSSSGGLRSAQFF.

About this clonotype itself: Relative to the germline gene, one junction end is altered; a read error may explain this. The gene calls are TRBV6-1 and TRBJ1-1; D uncertain. CDR1 is MNHNS and CDR2 is SASEGT in the germline V gene. The CDR3 contains 14 residues. As DNA, the CDR3 is TGTACCAGCAGTCAGTCTCGGATGAACACTGAAGCTTTCTTT. Translated, it gives CTSSQSRMNTEAFF.

This clonotype came up many times. V usage is TRBV28 and J usage is TRBJ2-2, with 10 positions matching TRBD2. Per the germline V gene, CDR1 is MDHEN and CDR2 is SYDVKM. The CDR3 loop spans 14 amino acids. V lost 8 bases, J lost 5 bases, and 5 bases stayed unmatched. DNA of the CDR3: TGTGCCAGCGCAGGGGGACTAGCGACCGGGGAGCTGTTTTTT. Its protein is CASAGGLATGELFF.

Here the CDR3 DNA reads TGTGCCATCAGTGAGGGGGCCACAGGGGAGGGGCTCTACGAGCAGTACTTC. It codes for CAISEGATGEGLYEQYF. J is TRBJ2-7 and V is TRBV10-3, with D perhaps assigned TRBD1 or TRBD2 (7 bases each). The V gene lost 2 bases and the J gene lost 3 bases, with 20 bases spanning the gap. The germline CDR1 and CDR2 sequences are ENHRY and SYGVKD. This CDR3 is 17 amino acids long.

This clonotype was observed many times. The CDR3 loop reads CASSFQGRIYEQYF. CDR3 bases: TGCGCCAGCAGCTTCCAGGGAAGGATCTACGAGCAGTACTTC. The chain joins TRBV5-1 to TRBJ2-7; a possible D gene is TRBD1 (5 bases). The CDR3 runs to 14 residues. Germline loops: CDR1 SGHRS, CDR2 YFSETQ. V was trimmed by 2 bases and J by 3 bases, leaving 12 bases between them.

This clonotype has ten or more counts. The chain uses TRBV7-2 and TRBJ2-7; D is undetermined. The V gene's germline CDR1 is SGHTA and CDR2 FQGNSA. CDR3 length: 11 residues. V shed 6 bases and J shed 8 bases, with 11 bases lying between them. The CDR3 region has the DNA TGTGCCAGCAGTTCCCAATCCCAGCAGTACTTC. Translation gives CASSSQSQQYF.